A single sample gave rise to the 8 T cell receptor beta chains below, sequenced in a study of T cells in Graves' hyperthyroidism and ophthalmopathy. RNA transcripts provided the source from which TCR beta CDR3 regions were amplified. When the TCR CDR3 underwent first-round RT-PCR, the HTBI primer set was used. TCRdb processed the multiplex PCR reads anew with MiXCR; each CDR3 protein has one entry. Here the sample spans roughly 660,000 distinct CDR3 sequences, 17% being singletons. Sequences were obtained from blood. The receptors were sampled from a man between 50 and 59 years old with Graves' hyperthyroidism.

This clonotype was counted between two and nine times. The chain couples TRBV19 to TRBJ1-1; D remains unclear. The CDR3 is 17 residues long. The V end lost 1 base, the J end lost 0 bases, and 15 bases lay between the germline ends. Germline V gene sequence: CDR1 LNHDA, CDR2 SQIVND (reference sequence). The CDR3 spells CASSIVSLSVLNTEAFF. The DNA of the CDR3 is TGTGCCAGTAGTATAGTAAGCTTGTCGGTCCTGAACACTGAAGCTTTCTTT.

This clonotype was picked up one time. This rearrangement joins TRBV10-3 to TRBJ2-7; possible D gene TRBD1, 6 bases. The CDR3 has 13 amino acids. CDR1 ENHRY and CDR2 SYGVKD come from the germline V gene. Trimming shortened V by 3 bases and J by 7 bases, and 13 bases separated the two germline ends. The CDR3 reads CAISDSQGREQYF. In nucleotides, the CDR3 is TGTGCCATCAGTGACTCACAGGGACGGGAGCAGTACTTC.

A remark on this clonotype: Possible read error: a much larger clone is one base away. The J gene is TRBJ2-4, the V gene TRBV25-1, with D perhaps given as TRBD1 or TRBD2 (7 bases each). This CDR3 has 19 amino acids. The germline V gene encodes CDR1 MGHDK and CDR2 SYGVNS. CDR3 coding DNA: TGTGCCAGCAGTGGCCAAGGACAGGCGGGGGAACTAGCCAAAAACACTCAGTACTTC. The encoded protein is CASSGQGQAGELAKNTQYF.

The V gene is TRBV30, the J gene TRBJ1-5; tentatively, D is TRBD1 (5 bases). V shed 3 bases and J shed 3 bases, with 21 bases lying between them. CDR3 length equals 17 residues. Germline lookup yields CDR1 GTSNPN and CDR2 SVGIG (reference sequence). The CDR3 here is CAWSPKVGVSHNQPQHF. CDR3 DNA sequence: TGTGCCTGGAGCCCCAAGGTGGGGGTATCCCACAATCAGCCCCAGCATTTT. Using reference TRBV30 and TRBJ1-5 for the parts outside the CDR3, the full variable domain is SQTIHQWPATLVQPVGSPLSLECTVEGTSNPNLYWYRQAAGRGLQLLFYSVGIGQISSEVPQNLSASRPQDRQFILSSKKLLLSDSGFYLCAWSPKVGVSHNQPQHFGDGTRLSIL.

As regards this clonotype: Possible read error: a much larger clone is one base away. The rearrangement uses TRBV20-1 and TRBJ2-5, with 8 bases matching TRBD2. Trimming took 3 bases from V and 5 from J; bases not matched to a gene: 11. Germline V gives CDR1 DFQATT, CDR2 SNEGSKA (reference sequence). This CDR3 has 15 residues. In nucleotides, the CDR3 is TGCAGTGCTAGTACCGAGCGGGGGTATAGGGAGACCCAGTACTTC. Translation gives CSASTERGYRETQYF.

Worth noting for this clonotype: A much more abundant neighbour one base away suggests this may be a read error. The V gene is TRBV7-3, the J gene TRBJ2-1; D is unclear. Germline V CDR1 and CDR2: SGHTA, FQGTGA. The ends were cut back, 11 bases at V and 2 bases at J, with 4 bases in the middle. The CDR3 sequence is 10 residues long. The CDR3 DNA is TGTGCCTTAACCTACAATGAGCAGTTCTTC. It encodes CALTYNEQFF.

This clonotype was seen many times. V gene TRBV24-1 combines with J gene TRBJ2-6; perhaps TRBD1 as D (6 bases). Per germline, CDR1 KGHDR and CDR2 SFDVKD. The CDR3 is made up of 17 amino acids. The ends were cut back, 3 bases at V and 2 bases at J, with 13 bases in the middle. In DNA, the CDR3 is TGTGCCACCAGTGATCGGACAGCCAGACCTGGGGCCAACGTCCTGACTTTC. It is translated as CATSDRTARPGANVLTF.

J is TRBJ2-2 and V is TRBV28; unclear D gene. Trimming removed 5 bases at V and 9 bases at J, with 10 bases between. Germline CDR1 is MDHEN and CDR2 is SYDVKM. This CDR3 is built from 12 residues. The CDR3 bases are TGTGCCAGCAGTCTTCTTCACCGGGAGCTGTTTTTT. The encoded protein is CASSLLHRELFF.